Sequencing of this TCR beta chain was carried out in a study of cytomegalovirus exposure and HLA in healthy donors (dated by TCRdb to 2017 to 2019). Turning to the overall study: An earlier analysis of fewer than 750 of the donors reported about 260 Gb of sequence data and about 120 million unique TCR beta sequences obtained from some 170 million T cells. About 300 gigabases of sequencing data and approximately 85 million unique TCR sequences were included in an early release covering roughly 600 HLA-typed donors. The genetic ancestry cluster associated with self-reported Caucasian donors included 70% to 85% of the approximately 400 genotyped donors. The study aimed to test whether cataloging public T cell receptors could reveal signatures of past pathogen exposure. The study profiled the T cell repertoires of 666 subjects by immunosequencing and related them to cytomegalovirus serostatus. Along with the roughly 670-subject first cohort, a separate validation cohort of around 110 different subjects was used. To predict cytomegalovirus infection status, the study combined high-throughput TCR immunosequencing, statistical association of individual TCRs with disease status, and machine learning. A later analysis re-examined previously published TCR beta repertoires from more than 650 donors and added high-resolution HLA genotyping to investigate patterns of TCR occurrence. The later analysis used no new phenotypic data to find candidate immune exposures, relying instead on TCR beta sequences and their occurrence across donors. To decide whether each TCR beta V gene segment behaved as functional or pseudogenic, an earlier analysis of fewer than 750 of the donors relied on high-throughput TCR beta sequencing. Donor age, sex, ethnicity and CMV serostatus were compiled alongside the repertoire data. Genome-wide SNP genotypes for about 60% of the roughly 700 donors were used in a later genetic analysis, which treated that subset as a discovery cohort. All discovery cohort repertoires had been generated on a single sequencing platform. HLA typing covered class I and class II loci at four-digit resolution. Typing coverage varied by locus: about 620-630 donors for A, B, C, DRB1 and DQB1; roughly 520 for DQA1; 606 for DPA1; approximately 490 for DPB1. Roughly five DR-DQ haplotypes were handled as single units for association and clustering because linkage in the cohort was strong. On average, 235,054 unique TCR beta nucleotide sequences were sequenced per donor among about 400 genotyped donors of the cohort, with 15% to 20% of those sequences being non-productive. What the research found in general, with its limitations: The cohort was sequenced for TCR beta chains only, and without alpha or paired-chain data the features that could be detected were limited. In a later analysis, TCR association rates were found to vary across HLA loci, with the most associated TCRs seen for DRB1 alleles and the fewest for HLA-C alleles. A total of fewer than 200 TCR beta chains were listed by the study as associated with cytomegalovirus. V-gene and J-gene trimming of TCR beta chains was associated with a missense DCLRE1C variant in a later genetic analysis, and the association was replicated in an independent cohort. Strong co-occurrence of HLA alleles, especially DR and DQ, made assigning TCR associations to individual alleles difficult. Linkage disequilibrium might explain the correlated functional status among segregating V segments, but an unknown experimental factor could not be excluded. Some IMGT-functional V segments, including TRBV6-2 and TRBV6-3, could not be distinguished by the 87-base-pair reads and were therefore excluded. According to a later analysis, parvovirus B19, influenza, CMV and Epstein-Barr virus appeared linked to several top co-occurrence clusters. According to a later genetic analysis, donors in an Asian-associated ancestry cluster had fewer N-insertions in productive TCRs than the roughly 700-donor mean. Sequencing depth was assumed to be roughly uniform across donors in the presence/absence analyses, though that assumption may not hold. At a false discovery rate of 0.05, a later analysis linked 16,951 TCR beta sequences to specific HLA alleles. In a later analysis, most CMV-associated TCR beta chains were found to appear HLA-restricted, with HLA associations seemingly driven largely by CMV exposure. The classifier was reported to diagnose cytomegalovirus status with high specificity and sensitivity in both the original and validation cohorts. In vitro tests confirmed that a few of the cytomegalovirus-associated TCR beta chains recognize cytomegalovirus antigens. Because counts were too low, under 20 rarely observed V segments, including chromosome 9 orphons, were left out of the earlier analysis of over 550 of the donors. Most TCR sequences were seen in very few donors, while some public TCRs were found in many individuals. The sequencing pipeline was judged likely to have produced a cluster of highly shared sequence variants as a technical artifact. An earlier analysis of 587 of the donors showed that most TCR beta V segments appeared in productive rearrangements either about 87% or about 30% of the time, which broadly matched IMGT annotations. Because some donors lacked HLA typing at each locus, the association tests relied only on the typed subset. For the cohort, immune exposure information was limited to CMV serostatus. A further reported finding was that TCR beta sequences accurately predicted the HLA-A and HLA-B alleles for most subjects in the first cohort. In a later analysis, HLA-associated TCR beta chains showed more clonal expansion and lower generation probabilities than non-associated chains that were equally common. The authors suggested that the approach could potentially be extended to other disease states and immunological phenotypes.

Libraries were built with the immunoSEQ multiplex PCR assay. A mixture of 60 forward primers for TCR Vbeta segments and 13 reverse primers for TCR Jbeta segments was used in the multiplex PCR. The CDR3 region of rearranged TCR beta genes was amplified from genomic DNA with a multiplex PCR assay. Amplified TCR beta libraries were sequenced as 87-base-pair reads on the Illumina HiSeq System. Under the source paper's analysis protocol: In a later analysis, 77 million or so unique TCR beta chains were counted across the approximately 670 repertoires, and about 9.9 million of these chains were shared by at least two donors. To remove PCR and sequencing errors, raw reads were error-corrected and collapsed into unique sequences using a nearest-neighbor algorithm that merged closely related sequences. Alignment of CDR3 sequences to IMGT reference sequences was used to assign V, D and J gene segments. Each retained sequence needed at least a six-nucleotide match to both a V gene segment and a J gene segment. A rearrangement was called productive if the CDR3 had no stop codons and remained in frame with V and J, and every other rearrangement was called non-productive. Following IMGT convention, CDR3 was defined as the stretch from the second conserved V-encoded cysteine to the conserved J-encoded phenylalanine. The earlier analysis of about 590 of the donors excluded sequences that lacked an unambiguous match to a single V gene segment. An earlier analysis of several hundred of the donors called V segments functional above 56.7% productive rearrangements and segregating when the between-donor standard deviation exceeded 5%. A statistical classification framework was developed to diagnose cytomegalovirus status using the catalog of TCR beta chain sequences. In a later analysis, V and J genes were assigned by comparing TCR nucleotide sequences against IMGT/GENE-DB human TR gene sequences. A later analysis assigned CDR3 sequences and most-parsimonious VDJ recombination scenarios with the TCRdist pipeline. A later analysis defined each TCR beta chain by its CDR3 amino acid sequence plus V-gene family, and excluded reads lacking a unique V-gene family. In a later analysis, fewer than 650 highly shared, low-generation-probability nucleotide sequences were removed to address suspected cross-contamination and a sequencing artifact. In a later analysis, a clonal expansion index was calculated for each public chain from normalized within-repertoire ranks of inferred template counts. A later analysis computed generation probabilities with a VDJ recombination model fitted to out-of-frame rearrangements, and checked the results against IGoR. Hypergeometric tests were used in a later analysis to score TCR-TCR, TCR-HLA and TCR-CMV co-occurrence, with a repertoire-size bias correction applied to the TCR pairs. In a later analysis, false discovery rates were estimated by permuting HLA or CMV assignments 20 times. In a later analysis, co-occurring TCRs were grouped using DBSCAN, with TCRdist sequence similarity added in when clustering inside HLA-allele-positive subsets. Repertoires with fewer than 30,000 or more than 120,000 public chains were left out of co-occurrence clustering, as were about 5 repertoires with anomalous nucleotide sharing. Sourced from immuneACCESS, this table was stored by TCRdb with only in-frame sequences that have V and J called. A share of the clones is absent; for the studies checked, an unresolved V gene accounts for under half, and the remainder has no known explanation. V, J and clone size are those of that table, while D and trimming were read from the DNA. In all, the sample holds under 130,000 clones, and 74% of those were seen once. Of the sample, more than 2% is held by the ten largest clones.

The cohort consisted of some 730 healthy bone marrow donors. All cohort members were sampled while nominally healthy, although unrecorded immune exposures were likely present. The donor tested CMV seropositive, placing the donor among the approximately 290 seropositive members of the cohort. Each donor provided a peripheral blood sample, and peripheral blood mononuclear cells were used for TCR beta sequencing. Genomic DNA was extracted from the blood cell samples with the Qiagen DNeasy Blood Extraction Kit. Details on this clone: It lacks a known antigen. Base-call qualities are not available, and no considerably larger clone is one nucleotide away.

The CDR3 numbers 14 residues from cysteine through phenylalanine. Only CDR3 DNA is held: 42 bases, read in frame from base 1. V lost 4 bases and J lost 0 bases; the stretch between them is 11 bases long. Based on the germline V gene, the CDR1 and CDR2 sequences are SGDLS and YYNGEE. Material: PBMCs. In this chain, TRBV9 is recombined with TRBJ2-7; the D gene is perhaps TRBD2, on 5 matching bases. The receptor's source is a middle-aged man in good health and CMV-seropositive. The CDR3 sequence is CASSTRQASYEQYF. The DNA is as follows: TGTGCCAGCAGCACTAGACAAGCCTCCTACGAGCAGTACTTC. The variable domain in full, with residues beyond the CDR3 obtained from the reference TRBV9 and TRBJ2-7 genes, is DSGVTQTPKHLITATGQRVTLRCSPRSGDLSVYWYQQSLDQGLQFLIQYYNGEERAKGNILERFSAQQFPDLHSELNLSSLELGDSALYFCASSTRQASYEQYFGPGTRLTVT.